The entry below describes one TCR beta chain. What it recognizes is unknown. Method: immunoSEQ multiplex PCR; TCRdb's copy keeps in-frame clones and lacks some. This sample has approximately 32,000 clones, with about 90% found just once. The entry originates in a study of T cells after posttransplantation cyclophosphamide. Overall study results and limits: Donor-recipient repertoire similarity was low at 1-2 months, rising over year one. Skin or GI-infiltrating T cells shared few TRB sequences with blood. TRB clonality was highly associated with recipient CMV seropositivity and reactivation.

This CDR3 comprises 14 residues. V lost 3 bases to trimming and J lost 10 bases, with 18 bases between them. Germline V gene sequence: CDR1 PRHDT, CDR2 FYEKMQ (reference sequence). The TCR sequence derives from a woman in her thirties or forties with a blood cancer, CMV-positive, and with a related stem cell donor. Sequenced sample: PBMCs. The gene calls are TRBV13 and TRBJ1-1; perhaps TRBD1 as D (6 bases). The CDR3 is CASSLRGGPEGAFF. In DNA form, the CDR3 reads TGTGCCAGCAGCTTGAGGGGGGGGCCTGAGGGAGCTTTCTTT.